This T cell receptor beta chain was sequenced for a study of cytotoxic CD8 clonotypes in ibrutinib-treated CLL. The protocol was immunoSEQ multiplex PCR, while the TCRdb copy is restricted to in-frame clones and leaves out a portion. The profile covers over 100,000 clones, with 75% to 90% appearing a single time and roughly 2% taken by the ten largest. V lost 4 bases and J 5 bases, leaving 15 bases between the germline ends. The CDR3 runs 14 residues. Germline assignment: CDR1 SGHNT and CDR2 YYREEE (reference sequence). Details on this clone: The antigen remains unidentified.

Study-level points and caveats: Baseline levels of clonality went above those of age-matched healthy donors and moved with circulating CD8+ T-cell counts.

The chain uses TRBV5-4 and TRBJ2-5; D is perhaps TRBD1 or TRBD2 (5 bases each). The sequence was obtained from a human donor with chronic lymphocytic leukemia. Sequenced material: PBMCs, taken after 24 months of ibrutinib treatment. In DNA, the CDR3 is TGTGCCAGCAGCACCGTGGGGGTCCGGGAGACCCAGTACTTC. It specifies CASSTVGVRETQYF. Full variable domain (rest looked up from reference TRBV5-4 and TRBJ2-5): ETGVTQSPTHLIKTRGQQVTLRCSSQSGHNTVSWYQQALGQGPQFIFQYYREEENGRGNFPPRFSGLQFPNYSSELNVNALELDDSALYLCASSTVGVRETQYFGPGTRLLVL.